The 14 T cell receptor beta chains listed next were all sequenced from one sample in a study of post-analysis software for immune sequencing data. Study-level findings and limits: Patients used a handful of TRBV segments, including TRBV5-6, TRBV5-1 and TRBV20-1, more often than controls.

TCR beta cDNA libraries included unique molecular identifiers. TCRdb reprocessed the PCR reads with MiXCR, giving one entry per CDR3 protein. The sample carries 350,000 to 500,000 distinct CDR3 sequences, 30% to 40% recorded once. No antigen has been identified for these receptors. Input material: blood. Receptors were obtained from a girl aged 2-10 years with multiple sclerosis.

The gene calls are TRBV29-1 and TRBJ2-7; possible D gene TRBD2, 5 bases. The CDR3 runs to 12 residues. V lost 7 bases to trimming and J lost 1 base, with 11 bases between them. Germline CDR1 SQVTM, CDR2 ANQGSEA. CDR3: CSGYGISYEQYF. The CDR3 DNA follows: TGCAGCGGGTACGGGATTTCCTACGAGCAGTACTTC.

The chain uses TRBV6-5 and TRBJ2-7; 7 bases agree with TRBD1. In germline, CDR1 is MNHEY, CDR2 SVGAGI. Losses at the gene ends were 2 bases for V and 1 base for J; bases not matched to a gene: 5. CDR3 length equals 15 residues. The CDR3 coding sequence is TGTGCCAGCAGTTACGCCCCAGGGGGATCCTACGAGCAGTACTTC. This translates into CASSYAPGGSYEQYF.

The chain employs TRBV7-2 and TRBJ2-5; no firm D call. Trimming removed 7 bases from V and 0 bases from J, with 15 bases in between. Germline V gives CDR1 SGHTA, CDR2 FQGNSA. The CDR3 is 15 residues long. The CDR3 loop is CASNPQHTYQETQYF. The CDR3 bases are TGTGCCAGCAACCCACAGCACACGTACCAAGAGACCCAGTACTTC.

The chain carries TRBV4-1 and TRBJ2-6; 9 nucleotides line up with TRBD1. There are 18 residues in the CDR3. The V gene's germline CDR1 is MGHRA and CDR2 YSYEKL. V shed 5 bases and J 3 bases; nucleotides not matched to a gene: 11. This CDR3 reads CASSLTGQGRFGANVLTF. In nucleotides, the CDR3 is TGCGCCAGCAGCTTAACGGGACAGGGAAGGTTTGGGGCCAACGTCCTGACTTTC.

Only a few counts were recorded for this clonotype. This chain links TRBV4-3 with TRBJ2-5; D gene ambiguous. The V and J ends lost 0 bases and 11 bases respectively, with 31 bases between them. The CDR3 has 19 residues. Germline V lookup: CDR1 LGHNA, CDR2 YSLEER. CDR3 loop: CASSQDFGPRWGSHNEQYF. The DNA for the CDR3 is TGCGCCAGCAGCCAAGATTTCGGTCCTCGATGGGGTAGTCACAATGAGCAGTACTTC.

The chain carries TRBV29-1 and TRBJ2-3; the D is unclear. The germline CDR1 and CDR2 sequences are SQVTM and ANQGSEA. V gave up 0 bases and J gave up 1 base, with 11 bases separating them. This CDR3 is built from 15 residues. The CDR3 nucleotides read TGCAGCGTTGAAGATCGATCCGAGGGCACAGATACGCAGTATTTT. Its protein product is CSVEDRSEGTDTQYF.

As regards this clonotype: One junction end does not reproduce the germline sequence, and a read error may be involved. This chain joins TRBV9 and TRBJ1-1; TRBD1 is a possible D gene (6 bases). The CDR3 extends over 15 amino acids. Germline CDR1 is SGDLS and CDR2 is YYNGEE. CDR3 sequence: CTSSSGVRRAGEAFF. CDR3 nucleotide sequence: TGTACCAGCAGCTCAGGGGTGAGGCGAGCTGGCGAAGCTTTCTTT.

This clonotype was picked up a small number of times. CDR3: CASSRGAVYNSPLHF. The CDR3 bases are TGTGCCAGCAGCCGAGGGGCCGTCTATAATTCACCCCTCCACTTT. The V gene is TRBV3-1, the J gene TRBJ1-6, with a possible D match to TRBD1 (5 bases). Germline loops: CDR1 LGHDT, CDR2 YNNKEL (reference sequence). The CDR3 is 15 residues long. Trimming removed 4 bases from V and 3 bases from J, with 10 bases in between.

The chain employs TRBV29-1 and TRBJ2-5; 11 bases fit TRBD1. The CDR3 is made up of 13 amino acids. Per the germline V gene, CDR1 is SQVTM and CDR2 is ANQGSEA. V lost 8 bases, J lost 1 base, and 3 bases stayed unmatched. CDR3 protein: CSQGTGGQETQYF. In DNA form, the CDR3 reads TGCAGCCAGGGGACAGGGGGCCAAGAGACCCAGTACTTC.

The rearrangement uses TRBV29-1 and TRBJ1-2; 7 bases map to TRBD1. Germline V lookup: CDR1 SQVTM, CDR2 ANQGSEA. CDR3 length equals 12 residues. With V trimmed by 6 bases and J by 0 bases, 1 base remained unmatched. The chain's CDR3 is CSVDRANYGYTF. CDR3 DNA sequence: TGCAGCGTCGACAGGGCTAACTATGGCTACACCTTC.

This clonotype has a handful of counts. DNA for the CDR3: TGCAGTGCGCTATGGACTAGCGGGAACTACGAGCAGTACTTC. Translated, it gives CSALWTSGNYEQYF. V usage is TRBV20-1 and J usage is TRBJ2-7; 12 nucleotides agree with TRBD2. The CDR3 loop spans 14 amino acids. Germline CDR1 is DFQATT and CDR2 is SNEGSKA (reference sequence). The junction had 6 bases not matched to a gene; V was cut back by 6 bases and J by 3 bases.

V is TRBV7-2 and J is TRBJ1-5, with no clear D. Germline values: CDR1 SGHTA, CDR2 FQGNSA. This CDR3 region has 16 residues. V gave up 5 bases and J gave up 3 bases, with 17 bases separating them. The DNA for the CDR3 is TGTGCCAGCAGCCCGGTGGCCCCTTGGAACAATCAGCCCCAGCATTTT. Protein product: CASSPVAPWNNQPQHF.

This clonotype has more than one count but fewer than ten. The chain links TRBV5-1 to TRBJ2-7, with 7 bases fitting TRBD2. The CDR3 contains 13 residues. V lost 7 bases, J lost 2 bases, and 6 bases stayed unmatched. Per the germline V gene, CDR1 is SGHRS and CDR2 is YFSETQ. The CDR3 sequence: CASGTTSAYEQYF. The CDR3 nucleotides read TGCGCCAGCGGTACCACTAGCGCCTACGAGCAGTACTTC. The complete variable domain, with remaining parts taken from reference TRBV5-1 and TRBJ2-7, reads KAGVTQTPRYLIKTRGQQVTLSCSPISGHRSVSWYQQTPGQGLQFLFEYFSETQRNKGNFPGRFSGRQFSNSRSEMNVSTLELGDSALYLCASGTTSAYEQYFGPGTRLTVT.

The chain links TRBV7-9 to TRBJ1-5; D gene unclear. Germline V gene lookup returns CDR1 SEHNR and CDR2 FQNEAQ (reference sequence). V lost 7 bases and J 5 bases, leaving 12 bases between the germline ends. This CDR3 spans 13 amino acids. The CDR3 here is CASTRTGDQPQHF. For the CDR3, the DNA is TGTGCCAGCACAAGGACCGGGGATCAGCCCCAGCATTTT.